This T cell receptor (beta chain) was profiled in a study of CXCR3-negative and CXCR3-positive naive CD8 T cells. Whole-study findings and limits: The naive subsets expressed comparable surface CD5, and the authors inferred TCR strength from TRB CDR3 properties. Similarly elevated diversity marked both naive subsets, with memory CD8+ cells showing far lower diversity.

To note about this clonotype: Its matching antigen is unknown.

Using triplicate sorts, about 270,000 cells were collected each time from every CD8+ T cell subset. Naive CD8+ T cells carried a CD45RO-CCR7+CD27+CD95- phenotype. The study made its TRB cDNA libraries by 5' RACE, adding UMI labels. TCRdb reanalyzed the 5' RACE reads, giving one entry per CDR3 protein sequence and no DNA. This sample contains approximately 56,000 distinct CDR3 sequences. CDR1 and CDR2 from the germline V gene are SGHNT and YYREEE (reference sequence). The CDR3 runs 14 residues. V gene TRBV5-4 combines with J gene TRBJ1-1; the TCRdb D gene call, TRBD1, has no DNA to confirm it. The specimen sequenced was naive CXCR3- CD8+ T cells from blood. Subset described: CD45RO-CCR7+CD27+CD95- naive CD8+ T cells lacking CXCR3 (TNR3-). This receptor was obtained from a human donor in good health. Some clones in this sample may be carry-over from other donors' samples. CDR3 region: CASSPDRGGTEAFF.